Following are 21 T cell receptor beta chains from one sample sequenced in a study of T cell changes during pregnancy in multiple sclerosis. Using immunoSEQ multiplex PCR, the repertoire was profiled, and TCRdb retains in-frame clones only, with some absent. The table records fewer than 100,000 clones, 85% to 95% of them present only once. The sample in question was peripheral blood, obtained after pregnancy. The receptor source for this set is a female donor in good health, enrolled as a control in a pregnancy study.

The chain employs TRBV9 and TRBJ2-1, with a possible D match to TRBD2 (6 bases). The V end was cut by 2 bases, the J end by 4 bases, with 19 bases between. The CDR3 contains 17 residues. The germline gives CDR1 SGDLS, CDR2 YYNGEE. The CDR3 DNA reads as TGTGCCAGCAGCGTTTCAGCGGGCCGTGGGGGGTACAATGAGCAGTTCTTC. Amino acids: CASSVSAGRGGYNEQFF.

The table lists this clone with a count of one. The genes are TRBV6-5 and TRBJ1-4; 7 positions agree with TRBD1. Germline loops: CDR1 MNHEY, CDR2 SVGAGI. The J segment lost 7 bases and the V segment lost 6 bases, leaving 8 bases of the junction unmatched. The CDR3 is 14 amino acids. The CDR3 reads CASSKTGIREKLFF. The CDR3 DNA sequence: TGTGCCAGCAGCAAGACAGGGATTCGTGAAAAACTGTTTTTT.

The chain couples TRBV7-9 to TRBJ2-7; 7 positions agree with TRBD1. The CDR3 length is 15 residues. V shed 5 bases, J shed 2 bases, and the junction held 9 bases outside the gene matches. The germline gives CDR1 SEHNR, CDR2 FQNEAQ (reference sequence). In DNA, the CDR3 is TGTGCCAGCAGCCCCCGACAGGGTGAGACCTACGAGCAGTACTTC. Its translation is CASSPRQGETYEQYF.

The V gene is TRBV27, the J gene TRBJ2-5; D is unclear. CDR1 and CDR2 from the germline V gene are MNHEY and SMNVEV (reference sequence). The CDR3 has 15 residues. V shed 2 bases and J shed 1 base, with 11 bases lying between them. CDR3 in DNA: TGTGCCAGCAGTTTAGCCTGGGCAGTCCAAGAGACCCAGTACTTC. It yields the protein CASSLAWAVQETQYF.

This chain links TRBV5-4 with TRBJ1-4; D ambiguous. This CDR3 is 13 amino acids long. Trimming took 5 bases from V and 8 from J, leaving 13 bases between them. From germline, CDR1 is SGHNT and CDR2 YYREEE (reference sequence). The CDR3 spells CASSPKPAEKLFF. CDR3 DNA sequence: TGTGCCAGCAGTCCGAAGCCAGCGGAAAAACTGTTTTTT.

This clone was counted once. The V and J genes are TRBV5-5 and TRBJ2-7; 9 positions match TRBD2. Germline V gives CDR1 SGHKS, CDR2 YYEKEE (reference sequence). The V and J ends lost 4 bases and 2 bases, in that order; junction bases with no gene match: 13. There are 17 residues in the CDR3. This chain's CDR3 is CASSAVWAGLATYEQYF. The CDR3 DNA follows: TGTGCCAGCAGCGCTGTTTGGGCGGGACTAGCCACCTACGAGCAGTACTTC. The whole variable domain, filled in from reference TRBV5-5 and TRBJ2-7, reads DAGVTQSPTHLIKTRGQQVTLRCSPISGHKSVSWYQQVLGQGPQFIFQYYEKEERGRGNFPDRFSARQFPNYSSELNVNALLLGDSALYLCASSAVWAGLATYEQYFGPGTRLTVT.

This rearrangement joins TRBV7-8 to TRBJ2-5; no reliable D call. The V end lost 5 bases, the J end lost 4 bases, and 14 bases lay between the germline ends. Germline assignment: CDR1 SGHVS and CDR2 FQNEAQ. The CDR3 loop spans 14 amino acids. CDR3 nucleotides: TGTGCCAGCAGCGCCATTGTTAGTAGAGAGACCCAGTACTTC. The encoded protein is CASSAIVSRETQYF. Combining the CDR3 with reference TRBV7-8 and TRBJ2-5 gives the whole variable domain GAGVSQSPRYKVAKRGQDVALRCDPISGHVSLFWYQQALGQGPEFLTYFQNEAQLDKSGLPSDRFFAERPEGSVSTLKIQRTQQEDSAVYLCASSAIVSRETQYFGPGTRLLVL.

The chain is built from TRBV5-1 and TRBJ2-5, with 7 bases identical to TRBD1. The germline V gene has CDR1 SGHRS and CDR2 YFSETQ. The CDR3 sequence is 14 residues long. The V segment lost 4 bases and the J segment 0 bases; nucleotides outside the gene matches: 3. In DNA, the CDR3 is TGCGCCAGCAGCCGGACAGGAGACCAAGAGACCCAGTACTTC. Translated, it gives CASSRTGDQETQYF.

The chain has TRBV10-3 and TRBJ2-2; tentatively, D is TRBD1 (5 bases). The CDR3 covers 12 residues. The germline CDR1 and CDR2 sequences are ENHRY and SYGVKD. Deletions cut 8 bases from V and 5 bases from J, with 9 bases between. CDR3 bases: TGTGCCATCGGGGCTAGAACCGGGGAGCTGTTTTTT. Encoded protein: CAIGARTGELFF.

V and J are TRBV9 and TRBJ2-1; TRBD2 might be the D (6 bases). With 1 base removed from V and 9 bases from J, the gap between germline ends came to 17 bases. This CDR3 spans 15 amino acids. Germline V gene sequence: CDR1 SGDLS, CDR2 YYNGEE. This chain's CDR3 is CASSVRLVESSEQFF. CDR3 nucleotide sequence: TGTGCCAGCAGCGTAAGACTAGTTGAGAGTTCTGAGCAGTTCTTC.

The chain uses TRBV7-9 and TRBJ2-5, with no clear D. Germline CDR1 SEHNR, CDR2 FQNEAQ (reference sequence). V was trimmed by 7 bases and J by 1 base, leaving 16 bases between them. The CDR3 runs to 15 residues. Here the CDR3 DNA reads TGTGCCAGCACTACCGACTGGCAGATCCAAGAGACCCAGTACTTC. As protein: CASTTDWQIQETQYF.

The chain links TRBV4-1 to TRBJ2-7, with 7 bases matching TRBD1. Per germline, CDR1 MGHRA and CDR2 YSYEKL. The CDR3 loop spans 14 amino acids. Trimming removed 3 bases from V and 2 bases from J; junction bases left unmatched: 4. CDR3 amino acids: CASSHRQGPYEQYF. In DNA form, the CDR3 reads TGCGCCAGCAGCCATAGACAGGGCCCCTACGAGCAGTACTTC.

This chain uses TRBV4-3 with TRBJ2-5; 8 nucleotides match TRBD1. This CDR3 is 15 amino acids long. The V gene end was trimmed by 3 bases and the J gene end by 2 bases; junction bases not matched to a gene: 5. Germline CDR1 is LGHNA and CDR2 is YSLEER. Here the CDR3 reads CASSQVGQAQETQYF. CDR3 nucleotide sequence: TGCGCCAGCAGCCAGGTGGGACAGGCGCAAGAGACCCAGTACTTC.

This clone was seen once. The chain joins TRBV5-6 to TRBJ2-1; TRBD2 agrees at 9 bases. The CDR3 has 19 amino acids. Trimming removed 4 bases from V and 7 bases from J; junction bases left unmatched: 21. Germline-derived CDR1 and CDR2 are SGHDT and YYEEEE. The CDR3 region has the DNA TGTGCCAGCAGCGGGAGTGGGGGTCTAGCGGGAATTGCGGGAAATGAGCAGTTCTTC. Protein product: CASSGSGGLAGIAGNEQFF. Full variable domain (rest looked up from reference TRBV5-6 and TRBJ2-1): DAGVTQSPTHLIKTRGQQVTLRCSPKSGHDTVSWYQQALGQGPQFIFQYYEEEERQRGNFPDRFSGHQFPNYSSELNVNALLLGDSALYLCASSGSGGLAGIAGNEQFFGPGTRLTVL.

The chain is built from TRBV6-4 and TRBJ1-1; 8 nucleotides line up with TRBD1. Germline V gene data show CDR1 as MRHNA and CDR2 as SNTAGT. Losses at the gene ends were 3 bases for V and 5 bases for J; bases not matched to a gene: 8. The CDR3 has 15 amino acids. Written as DNA, the CDR3 is TGTGCCAGCAGTGATTTGAGGACAGGGAGGACTGAAGCTTTCTTT. Its protein is CASSDLRTGRTEAFF.

The J gene is TRBJ2-1, the V gene TRBV18, with D maybe TRBD2 (5 bases). The CDR3 is 16 residues long. Per germline, CDR1 KGHSH and CDR2 LQKENI. V lost 2 bases, J lost 6 bases, and 17 bases lay in between. CDR3 sequence (DNA): TGTGCCAGCTCACCATATTCCGGGATCCCGGGCAATGAGCAGTTCTTC. Its translation is CASSPYSGIPGNEQFF.

The chain employs TRBV2 and TRBJ2-1; TRBD1 is a possible D gene (7 bases). Germline V gene data show CDR1 as SNHLY and CDR2 as FYNNEI. The V and J ends lost 6 bases and 9 bases respectively, with 24 bases between them. This CDR3 comprises 16 residues. The CDR3 region is CASSPGGYSKYGEQFF. CDR3 nucleotides: TGTGCCAGCAGCCCAGGGGGGTATTCGAAGTACGGTGAGCAGTTCTTC.

This sequence joins TRBV18 and TRBJ2-3; tentatively, D is TRBD1 (6 bases). The germline V gene has CDR1 KGHSH and CDR2 LQKENI. The CDR3 sequence is 13 residues long. Trimming removed 8 bases at V and 6 bases at J, with 15 bases between. In DNA form, the CDR3 reads TGTGCCAGCGCTCGCACAGGGCCGGATACGCAGTATTTT. Translated: CASARTGPDTQYF.

The chain recombines TRBV9 with TRBJ2-5; 11 bases align to TRBD1. V gave up 4 bases and J gave up 4 bases; unmatched junction bases: 6. The CDR3 runs 15 residues. Germline V gene data show CDR1 as SGDLS and CDR2 as YYNGEE. The CDR3 nucleotides read TGTGCCAGCAGCACCGGGACAGGGGGTGGAGAGACCCAGTACTTC. The encoded protein is CASSTGTGGGETQYF.

This chain joins TRBV6-1 and TRBJ1-4; 8 bases fit TRBD1. The CDR3 spans 14 residues. With 2 bases clipped from V and 8 bases from J, the junction kept 4 bases outside the gene matches. In germline, CDR1 is MNHNS, CDR2 SASEGT. The CDR3 DNA is TGTGCCAGCAGTGAAATCAGGGGGCGCGAAAAACTGTTTTTT. Its protein is CASSEIRGREKLFF.

This chain connects TRBV29-1 to TRBJ1-5, with D perhaps matching TRBD1 (5 bases). Germline V gives CDR1 SQVTM, CDR2 ANQGSEA. The CDR3 spans 15 residues. Trimming took off 4 bases at V and 0 bases at J, with 13 bases between the two ends. CDR3: CSVAGGGGSNQPQHF. The CDR3 DNA reads as TGCAGCGTTGCGGGGGGGGGTGGTAGCAATCAGCCCCAGCATTTT.